This T cell receptor beta chain was recorded in a study of blood T cells in healthy people across ages. Combining a sample-barcoded 5' primer with a J-beta primer mix, a second PCR ran for roughly 6 to 12 cycles. TCRdb reprocessed the 5' RACE reads via MiXCR and lists one record per CDR3 protein. In the table there are around 1,900,000 distinct CDR3 sequences, around 42% of which are singletons. Points on this clonotype: Its antigen remains unidentified. The germline gene is not matched at one end of the junction; a read error may be the cause.

CDR3 length: 15 residues. CDR1 and CDR2 (germline): SGHRS, YFSETQ. Study-wide points: Nothing was known about donor CMV status, and this possibly confounded expanded clonotype changes. Diversity figures based on one million T cells were deemed too low.

V is TRBV5-1 and J is TRBJ1-2; 8 positions agree with TRBD1. The sample comprised blood. The receptor's source is a human donor in good health. As DNA, the CDR3 is TGCACCAGCAGCGCGACTCAGGGGGCCAACTATGGCTACACCTTC. Protein: CTSSATQGANYGYTF.